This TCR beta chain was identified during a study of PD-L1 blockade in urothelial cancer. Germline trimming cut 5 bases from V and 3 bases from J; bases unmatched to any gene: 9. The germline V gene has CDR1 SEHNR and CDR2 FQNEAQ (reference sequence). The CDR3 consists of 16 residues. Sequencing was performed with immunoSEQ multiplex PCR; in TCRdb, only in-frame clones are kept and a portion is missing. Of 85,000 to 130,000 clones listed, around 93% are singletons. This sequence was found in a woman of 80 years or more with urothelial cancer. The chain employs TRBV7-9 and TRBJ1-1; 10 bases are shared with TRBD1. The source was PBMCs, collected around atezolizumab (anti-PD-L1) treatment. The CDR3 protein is CASSPTTGGGHTEAFF. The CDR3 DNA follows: TGTGCCAGCAGCCCAACGACAGGGGGCGGACACACTGAAGCTTTCTTT. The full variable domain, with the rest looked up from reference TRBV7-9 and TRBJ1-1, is DTGVSQNPRHKITKRGQNVTFRCDPISEHNRLYWYRQTLGQGPEFLTYFQNEAQLEKSRLLSDRFSAERPKGSFSTLEIQRTEQGDSAMYLCASSPTTGGGHTEAFFGQGTRLTVV.